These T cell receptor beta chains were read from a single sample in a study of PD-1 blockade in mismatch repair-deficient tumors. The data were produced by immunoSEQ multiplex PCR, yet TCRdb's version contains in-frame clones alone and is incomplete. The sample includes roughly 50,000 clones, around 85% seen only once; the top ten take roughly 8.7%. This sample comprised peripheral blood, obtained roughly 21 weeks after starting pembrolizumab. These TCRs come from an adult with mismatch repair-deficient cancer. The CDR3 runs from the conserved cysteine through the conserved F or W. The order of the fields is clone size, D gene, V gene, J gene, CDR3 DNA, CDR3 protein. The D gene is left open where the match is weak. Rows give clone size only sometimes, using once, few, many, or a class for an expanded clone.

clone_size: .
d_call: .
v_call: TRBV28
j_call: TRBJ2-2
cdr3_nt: TGTGCCAGCAGTCCCACTTACACCGGGGAGCTGTTTTTT
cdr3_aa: CASSPTYTGELFF

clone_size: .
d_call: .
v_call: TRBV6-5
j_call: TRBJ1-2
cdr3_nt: TGTGCCAGCAGTTACTCGAATGATGGCTACACCTTC
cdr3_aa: CASSYSNDGYTF

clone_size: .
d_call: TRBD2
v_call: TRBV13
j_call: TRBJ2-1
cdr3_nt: TGTGCCAGCAGCGGATCGCCGGGAGCGGGAGGGCAGCATGAGCAGTTCTTC
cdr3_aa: CASSGSPGAGGQHEQFF

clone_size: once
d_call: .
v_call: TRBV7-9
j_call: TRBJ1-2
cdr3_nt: TGTGCCAGCAGCCACCGGGACACCCATTATGGCTACACCTTC
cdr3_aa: CASSHRDTHYGYTF

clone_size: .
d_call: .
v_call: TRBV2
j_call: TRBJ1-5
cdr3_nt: TGTGCCAGCAGTGATTCCGGGTACGACAGCAATCAGCCCCAGCATTTT
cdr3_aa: CASSDSGYDSNQPQHF

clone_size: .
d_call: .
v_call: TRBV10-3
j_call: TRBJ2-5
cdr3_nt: TGTGCCATCAGTGTTGGAATCCAAGAGACCCAGTACTTC
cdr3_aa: CAISVGIQETQYF

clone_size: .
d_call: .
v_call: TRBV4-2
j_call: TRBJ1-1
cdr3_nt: TGTGCCAGCAGCCAAGAGAGAGGATGGGGGAACACTGAAGCTTTCTTT
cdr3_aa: CASSQERGWGNTEAFF

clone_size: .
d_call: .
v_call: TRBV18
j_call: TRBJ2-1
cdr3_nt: TGTGCCAGCTCCCTAAGGAGCTCCTACAATGAGCAGTTCTTC
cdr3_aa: CASSLRSSYNEQFF

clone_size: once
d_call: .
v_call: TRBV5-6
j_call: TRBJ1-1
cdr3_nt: TGTGCCAGCAGCTTGCTGGGGGGGAACACTGAAGCTTTCTTT
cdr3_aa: CASSLLGGNTEAFF

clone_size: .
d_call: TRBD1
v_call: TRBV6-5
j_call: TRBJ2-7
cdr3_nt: TGTGCCAGCGCAACAGGGGGCTCCTACGAGCAGTACTTC
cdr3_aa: CASATGGSYEQYF

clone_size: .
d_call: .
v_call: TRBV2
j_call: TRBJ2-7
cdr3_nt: TGTGCCAGCAGCCCGGGACCTCTTTACGAGCAGTACTTC
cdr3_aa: CASSPGPLYEQYF

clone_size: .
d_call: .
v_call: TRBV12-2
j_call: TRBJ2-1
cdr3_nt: TGTGCAAGTCGCTTACCGCCTCCGGGTAGAGGCAATGAGCAGTTCTTC
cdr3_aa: CASRLPPPGRGNEQFF

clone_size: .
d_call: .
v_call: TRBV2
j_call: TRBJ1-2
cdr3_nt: TGTGCCAGCACCCTGGGACAAACACGCTATGGCTACACCTTC
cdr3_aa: CASTLGQTRYGYTF

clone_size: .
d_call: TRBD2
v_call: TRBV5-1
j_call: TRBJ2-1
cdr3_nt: TGCGCCAGCAGCCCCCGGGAGGGGCCCAATGAGCAGTTCTTC
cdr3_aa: CASSPREGPNEQFF

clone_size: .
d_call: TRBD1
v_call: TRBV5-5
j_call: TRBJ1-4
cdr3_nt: TGTGCCAGCAGCGTACCTTACGGGACAGCTAATGAAAAACTGTTTTTT
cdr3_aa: CASSVPYGTANEKLFF

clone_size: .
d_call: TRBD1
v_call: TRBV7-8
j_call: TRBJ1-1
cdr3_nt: TGTGCCAGCAGCTTAATAGTGGACAGGGGTGGCACTGAAGCTTTCTTT
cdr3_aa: CASSLIVDRGGTEAFF

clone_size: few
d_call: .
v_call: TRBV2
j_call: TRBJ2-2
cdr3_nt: TGTGCCAGCAGTGAAGAACGGGGGCTCACCGGGGAGCTGTTTTTT
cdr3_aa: CASSEERGLTGELFF

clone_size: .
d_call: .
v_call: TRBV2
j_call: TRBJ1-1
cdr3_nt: TGTGCCAGCAGGGACGAGAACACTGAAGCTTTCTTT
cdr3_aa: CASRDENTEAFF

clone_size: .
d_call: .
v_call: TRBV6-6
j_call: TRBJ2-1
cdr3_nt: TGTGCCAACGAGGTATCGGAGCAGTTCTTC
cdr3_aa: CANEVSEQFF

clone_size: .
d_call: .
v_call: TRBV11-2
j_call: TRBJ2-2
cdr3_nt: TGTGCCAGCAGCTTTAGCTTCGGGATGATAAACACCGGGGAGCTGTTTTTT
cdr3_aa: CASSFSFGMINTGELFF

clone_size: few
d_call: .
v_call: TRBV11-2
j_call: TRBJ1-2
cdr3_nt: TGTGCCAGCAGCCGAGGATTTAACTATGGCTACACCTTC
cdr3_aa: CASSRGFNYGYTF

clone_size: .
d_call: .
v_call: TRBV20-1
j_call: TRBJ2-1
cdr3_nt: TGCAGTGCTAGAGAGGACAATGAGCAGTTCTTC
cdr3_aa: CSAREDNEQFF

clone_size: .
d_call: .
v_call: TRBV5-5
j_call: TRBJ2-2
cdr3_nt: TGTGCCAGCAGCTTGGATCAGGGACTCACCGGGGAGCTGTTTTTT
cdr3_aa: CASSLDQGLTGELFF

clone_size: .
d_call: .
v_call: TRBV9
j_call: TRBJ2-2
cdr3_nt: TGTGCCAGCAGCGTAGAGGGCAGAGCGGGCGGGGAGCTGTTTTTT
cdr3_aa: CASSVEGRAGGELFF

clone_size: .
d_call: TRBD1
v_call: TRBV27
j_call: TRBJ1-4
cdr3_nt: TGTGCCAGCAGTCCCAGGGGGCTTGGAGAAAAACTGTTTTTT
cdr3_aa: CASSPRGLGEKLFF

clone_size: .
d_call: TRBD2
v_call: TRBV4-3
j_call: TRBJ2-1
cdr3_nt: TGCGCCAGCAGCCATGGGACTAGTAACAATGAGCAGTTCTTC
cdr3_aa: CASSHGTSNNEQFF

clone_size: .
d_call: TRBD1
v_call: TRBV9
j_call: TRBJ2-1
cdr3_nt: TGTGCCAGCAGCGTCACCGGGACAGGGGACAATGAGCAGTTCTTC
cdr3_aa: CASSVTGTGDNEQFF

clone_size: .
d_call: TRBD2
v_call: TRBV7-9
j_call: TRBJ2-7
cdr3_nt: TGTGCCAGCAGCTCGGAGTTAGCGGGAGGATCCCCTGGGAAGTACTTC
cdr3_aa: CASSSELAGGSPGKYF

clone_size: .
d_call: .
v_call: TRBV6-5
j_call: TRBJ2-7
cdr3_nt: TGTGCCAGCAGTAGGAGCCGGGACCGTATGTACGAGCAGTACTTC
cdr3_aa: CASSRSRDRMYEQYF

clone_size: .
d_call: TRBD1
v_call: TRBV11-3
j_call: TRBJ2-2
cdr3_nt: TGTGCCAGCAGCTGGACAGGGGCCAACACCGGGGAGCTGTTTTTT
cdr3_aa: CASSWTGANTGELFF

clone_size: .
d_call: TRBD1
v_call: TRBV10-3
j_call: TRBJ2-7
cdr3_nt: TGTGCCATCAGACCGGGACAGGGTTACGAGCAGTACTTC
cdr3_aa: CAIRPGQGYEQYF

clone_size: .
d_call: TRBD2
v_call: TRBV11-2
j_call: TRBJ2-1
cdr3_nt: TGTGCCAGCAGCGAGACTAGCGGGAGGGCTTATGAGCAGTTCTTC
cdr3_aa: CASSETSGRAYEQFF

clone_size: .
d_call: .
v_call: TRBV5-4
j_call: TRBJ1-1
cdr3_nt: TGTGCCAGCAGCGGCGAGGGACAATTGAACACTGAAGCTTTCTTT
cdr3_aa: CASSGEGQLNTEAFF

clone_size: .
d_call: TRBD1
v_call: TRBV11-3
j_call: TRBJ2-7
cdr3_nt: TGTGCCAGCAGCTCCCGGGACAGGGTGTCCGAGCAGTACTTC
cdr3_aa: CASSSRDRVSEQYF

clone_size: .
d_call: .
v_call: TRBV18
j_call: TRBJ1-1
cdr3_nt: TGTGCCAGCTCACCGACTGTGGGGACTGAAGCTTTCTTT
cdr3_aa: CASSPTVGTEAFF

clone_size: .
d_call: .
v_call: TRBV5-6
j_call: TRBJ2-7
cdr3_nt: TGTGCCAGCAGCTTGAGGGTTTGGGGCGAGCAGTACTTC
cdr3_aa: CASSLRVWGEQYF

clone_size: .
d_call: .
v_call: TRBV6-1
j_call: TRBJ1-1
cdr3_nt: TGTGCCAGCAGTGAACAGATTGAAGCTTTCTTT
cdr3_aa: CASSEQIEAFF

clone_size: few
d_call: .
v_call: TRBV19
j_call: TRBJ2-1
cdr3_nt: TGTGCCAGTATCTCGGCCGGCTCCTACAATGAGCAGTTCTTC
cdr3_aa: CASISAGSYNEQFF

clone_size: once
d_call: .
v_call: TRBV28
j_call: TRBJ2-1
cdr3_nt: TGTGCCAGCAGTGACTGGGACTTAACCTACAATGAGCAGTTCTTC
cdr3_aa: CASSDWDLTYNEQFF